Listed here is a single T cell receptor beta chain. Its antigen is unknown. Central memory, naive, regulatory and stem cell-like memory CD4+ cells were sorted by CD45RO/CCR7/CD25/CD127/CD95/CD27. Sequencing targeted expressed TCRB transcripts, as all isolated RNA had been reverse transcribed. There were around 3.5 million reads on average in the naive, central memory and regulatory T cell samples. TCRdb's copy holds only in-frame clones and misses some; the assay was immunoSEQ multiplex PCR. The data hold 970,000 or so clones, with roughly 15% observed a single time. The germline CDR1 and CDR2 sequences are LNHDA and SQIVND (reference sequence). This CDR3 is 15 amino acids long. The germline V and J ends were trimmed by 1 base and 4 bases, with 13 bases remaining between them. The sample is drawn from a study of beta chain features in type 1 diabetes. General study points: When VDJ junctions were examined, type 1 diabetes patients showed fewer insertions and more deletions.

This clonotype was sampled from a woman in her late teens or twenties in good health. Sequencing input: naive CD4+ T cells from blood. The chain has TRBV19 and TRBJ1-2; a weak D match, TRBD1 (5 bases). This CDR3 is CASSIVRGAGYGYTF. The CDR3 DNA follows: TGTGCCAGTAGTATAGTTCGAGGGGCTGGCTATGGCTACACCTTC.